A single sample gave rise to the 9 T cell receptor beta chains below, sequenced in a study of blood T cell repertoires in COVID-19. This table comes from immunoSEQ multiplex PCR, and its TCRdb copy is limited to in-frame clones, with some not included. There are about 350,000 clones in the sample; 88% occur only once, and around 0.92% lies in the top ten. The material sequenced was PBMCs or T cells enriched from blood (not recorded which). Receptors were obtained from a woman aged 25 to 39 who had been exposed to COVID-19.

This chain joins TRBV7-9 and TRBJ1-4, with TRBD1 matching 7 bases. In germline, CDR1 is SEHNR, CDR2 FQNEAQ (reference sequence). The length of the CDR3 is 14 residues. V shed 5 bases, J shed 8 bases, and the junction held 8 bases outside the gene matches. The chain's CDR3 is CASSPTGRTEKLFF. The CDR3 DNA is TGTGCCAGCAGCCCGACAGGGCGGACAGAAAAACTGTTTTTT.

CDR3 bases: TGTGCCACCAGCTCCCGACAGGACGGCCGTGAGACCCAGTACTTC. This sequence encodes CATSSRQDGRETQYF. The V and J genes are TRBV15 and TRBJ2-5; D might be TRBD1 (6 bases). This CDR3 comprises 15 residues. V lost 5 bases, J lost 5 bases, and 18 bases lay in between. CDR1 and CDR2 (germline): LNHNV, YYDKDF (reference sequence).

This chain's CDR3 is CATSRGPQGRGQETQYF. As DNA, the CDR3 is TGTGCCACCAGCAGAGGGCCGCAGGGAAGAGGACAAGAGACCCAGTACTTC. This chain uses TRBV15 with TRBJ2-5, with D tentatively TRBD1 (5 bases). Germline loops: CDR1 LNHNV, CDR2 YYDKDF (reference sequence). This CDR3 has 17 amino acids. Between the trimmed V and J ends, which lost 1 base and 2 bases, there was a span of 17 bases.

The chain couples TRBV9 to TRBJ1-1; tentative D call: TRBD1 (6 bases). CDR1 and CDR2 from the germline V gene are SGDLS and YYNGEE. Trimming stripped 0 bases from V and 4 bases from J, with 7 bases between. This CDR3 region has 13 residues. The CDR3 nucleotides read TGTGCCAGCAGCGTAGCCAGGGGCACTGAAGCTTTCTTT. Translating gives CASSVARGTEAFF.

The chain links TRBV28 to TRBJ1-1; D perhaps matches TRBD1 (6 bases). Germline V CDR1 and CDR2: MDHEN, SYDVKM. The CDR3 is 17 amino acids. Trimming removed 3 bases at V and 0 bases at J, with 17 bases between. The CDR3 DNA follows: TGTGCCAGCAGTTTGGTCCGACAGGCGCCAATGAACACTGAAGCTTTCTTT. Translated: CASSLVRQAPMNTEAFF.

The gene calls are TRBV7-2 and TRBJ1-2; 7 bases are a match to TRBD1. The germline V gene has CDR1 SGHTA and CDR2 FQGNSA. The CDR3 covers 14 residues. V gave up 5 bases and J gave up 4 bases; unmatched junction bases: 7. The CDR3 sequence: CASSQRQGGYGYTF. The CDR3 nucleotides read TGTGCCAGCAGCCAGCGACAGGGTGGCTATGGCTACACCTTC.

This chain links TRBV19 with TRBJ2-2; maybe TRBD1 (6 bases). V was clipped by 6 bases and J by 1 base, with 9 bases between them. The CDR3 covers 14 residues. The V gene's germline CDR1 is LNHDA and CDR2 SQIVND (reference sequence). The CDR3 here is CASRTQGNTGELFF. The CDR3 region has the DNA TGTGCCAGTAGGACACAGGGGAACACCGGGGAGCTGTTTTTT.

The V call is TRBV5-1, the J call TRBJ2-6; no definite D call. V was shortened by 0 bases and J by 1 base, with 14 bases between the two germline ends. The CDR3 has 18 amino acids. Germline V gene sequence: CDR1 SGHRS, CDR2 YFSETQ. Here the CDR3 reads CASSLVPASLSGANVLTF. CDR3 sequence (DNA): TGCGCCAGCAGCTTGGTGCCAGCGTCCCTATCTGGGGCCAACGTCCTGACTTTC.

This chain links TRBV13 with TRBJ1-2, with 8 bases aligning to TRBD1. This CDR3 is 16 amino acids long. With V trimmed by 5 bases and J by 6 bases, 14 bases remained unmatched. Germline V gene lookup returns CDR1 PRHDT and CDR2 FYEKMQ (reference sequence). The CDR3 region is CASSPQGAVKPHGYTF. CDR3 coding DNA: TGTGCCAGCAGCCCCCAGGGGGCAGTCAAGCCCCATGGCTACACCTTC.